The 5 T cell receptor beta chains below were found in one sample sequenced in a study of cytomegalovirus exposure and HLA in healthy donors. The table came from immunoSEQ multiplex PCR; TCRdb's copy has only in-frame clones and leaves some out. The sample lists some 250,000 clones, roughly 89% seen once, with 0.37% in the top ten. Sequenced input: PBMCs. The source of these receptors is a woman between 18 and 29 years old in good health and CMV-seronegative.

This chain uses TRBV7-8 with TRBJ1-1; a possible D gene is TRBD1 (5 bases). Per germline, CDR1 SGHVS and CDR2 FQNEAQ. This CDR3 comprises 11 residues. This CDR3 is CAVGGNTEAFF. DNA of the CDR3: TGTGCGGTGGGGGGGAACACTGAAGCTTTCTTT.

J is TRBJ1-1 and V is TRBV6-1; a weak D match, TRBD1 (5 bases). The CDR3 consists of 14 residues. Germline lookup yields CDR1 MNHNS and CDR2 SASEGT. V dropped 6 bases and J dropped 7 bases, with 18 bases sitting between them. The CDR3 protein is CASSHRTWGNEAFF. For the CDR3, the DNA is TGTGCCAGCAGCCATCGGACATGGGGAAATGAAGCTTTCTTT.

As DNA, the CDR3 is TGTGCCAGCAGCTCGACAGGGACCAATCAGCCCCAGCATTTT. Translating gives CASSSTGTNQPQHF. The chain carries TRBV7-6 and TRBJ1-5; 7 nucleotides match TRBD1. With 4 bases clipped from V and 3 bases from J, the junction kept 3 bases outside the gene matches. CDR1 is SGHVS and CDR2 is FNYEAQ in the germline V gene. The CDR3 contains 14 residues.

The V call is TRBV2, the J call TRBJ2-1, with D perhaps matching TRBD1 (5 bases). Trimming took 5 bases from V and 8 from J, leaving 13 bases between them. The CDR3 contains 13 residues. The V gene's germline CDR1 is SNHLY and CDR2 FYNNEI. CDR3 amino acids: CASSPYQGYEQFF. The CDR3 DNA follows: TGTGCCAGCAGTCCCTACCAGGGCTATGAGCAGTTCTTC.

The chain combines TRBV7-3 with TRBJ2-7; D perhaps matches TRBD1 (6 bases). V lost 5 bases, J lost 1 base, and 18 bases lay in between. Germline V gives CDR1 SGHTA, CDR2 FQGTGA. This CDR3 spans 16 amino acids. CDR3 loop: CASSRIRTENSYEQYF. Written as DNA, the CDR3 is TGTGCCAGCAGCAGAATAAGGACAGAGAATTCCTACGAGCAGTACTTC. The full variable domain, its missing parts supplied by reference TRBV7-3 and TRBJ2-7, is GAGVSQTPSNKVTEKGKYVELRCDPISGHTALYWYRQSLGQGPEFLIYFQGTGAADDSGLPNDRFFAVRPEGSVSTLKIQRTERGDSAVYLCASSRIRTENSYEQYFGPGTRLTVT.